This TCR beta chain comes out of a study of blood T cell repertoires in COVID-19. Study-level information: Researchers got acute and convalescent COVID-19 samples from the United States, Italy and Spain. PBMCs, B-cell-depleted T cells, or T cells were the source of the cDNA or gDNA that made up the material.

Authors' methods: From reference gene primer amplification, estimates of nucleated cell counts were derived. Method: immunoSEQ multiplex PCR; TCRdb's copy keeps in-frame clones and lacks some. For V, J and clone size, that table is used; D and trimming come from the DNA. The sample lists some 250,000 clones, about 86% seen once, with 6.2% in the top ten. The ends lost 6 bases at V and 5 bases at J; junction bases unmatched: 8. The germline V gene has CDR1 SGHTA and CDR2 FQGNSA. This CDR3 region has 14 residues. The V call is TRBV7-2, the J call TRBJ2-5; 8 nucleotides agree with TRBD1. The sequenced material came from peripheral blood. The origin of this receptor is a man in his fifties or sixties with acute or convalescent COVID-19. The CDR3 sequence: CASRRTGPRETQYF. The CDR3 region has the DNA TGTGCCAGCAGACGGACAGGGCCTCGGGAGACCCAGTACTTC.